The 17 T cell receptor beta chains below all came from one sample that was sequenced in a study of T cell repertoires in cytomegalovirus infection. No cognate antigen is known for these TCRs. Each CDR3 protein is one row after TCRdb ran MiXCR on the reads. The table has 150,000 or so distinct CDR3 sequences, about 20% seen once. The sequencing here drew on CD8+ T cells from cultured PBMCs, taken from culture after CMV antigen stimulation. These receptors were taken from a human donor in good health (CMV status not recorded). Some clones in this sample may be carry-over from other donors' samples.

This clonotype was counted a few times. The chain links TRBV7-8 to TRBJ1-4, with D uncertain. The germline V gene has CDR1 SGHVS and CDR2 FQNEAQ. This CDR3 has 15 amino acids. With 4 bases removed from V and 4 bases from J, the gap between germline ends came to 13 bases. Here the CDR3 reads CASSSRSGINEKLFF. The CDR3 coding sequence is TGTGCCAGCAGCTCCCGTTCCGGCATTAATGAAAAACTGTTTTTT.

This clonotype was observed a handful of times. The genes are TRBV7-2 and TRBJ2-4; D unresolved. Germline-derived CDR1 and CDR2 are SGHTA and FQGNSA. The V gene lost 5 bases and the J gene lost 0 bases, with 2 bases spanning the gap. The CDR3 runs to 12 residues. The CDR3 is CASSPAKNIQYF. The CDR3 DNA reads TGTGCCAGCAGCCCAGCCAAAAACATTCAGTACTTC.

J is TRBJ2-7 and V is TRBV12-3 or TRBV12-4, with no clear D. V dropped 4 bases and J dropped 2 bases, with 12 bases sitting between them. This CDR3 spans 14 amino acids. The DNA for the CDR3 is TGTGCCAGCAGTTCCCCCGACGGAACCTACGAGCAGTACTTC. Translating it yields CASSSPDGTYEQYF.

The V gene is TRBV7-2, the J gene TRBJ1-1; no definite D call. CDR3 size: 12 residues. V dropped 4 bases and J dropped 4 bases, with 7 bases sitting between them. From germline, CDR1 is SGHTA and CDR2 FQGNSA. The DNA for the CDR3 is TGTGCCAGCAGCTCCGCGGCCACTGAAGCTTTCTTT. It yields the protein CASSSAATEAFF. Filled out from reference TRBV7-2 and TRBJ1-1, the complete variable domain reads GAGVSQSPSNKVTEKGKDVELRCDPISGHTALYWYRQSLGQGLEFLIYFQGNSAPDKSGLPSDRFSAERTGGSVSTLTIQRTQQEDSAVYLCASSSAATEAFFGQGTRLTVV.

This clonotype was seen only a few times. V is TRBV29-1 and J is TRBJ1-2; no reliable D call. V dropped 2 bases and J dropped 5 bases, with 3 bases sitting between them. The CDR3 contains 10 residues. Germline V gives CDR1 SQVTM, CDR2 ANQGSEA. CDR3: CSVESYGYTF. CDR3 DNA sequence: TGCAGCGTTGAATCTTATGGCTACACCTTC.

This clonotype has at least ten counts. CDR3 protein: CASSLGGGLPLRTEAFF. The CDR3 DNA is TGTGCCAGCAGCTTGGGAGGGGGACTCCCTCTCCGGACTGAAGCTTTCTTT. The V call is TRBV7-8, the J call TRBJ1-1; the D gene is possibly TRBD1 (6 bases). With 3 bases removed from V and 5 bases from J, the gap between germline ends came to 22 bases. Germline V lookup: CDR1 SGHVS, CDR2 FQNEAQ. The CDR3 has 17 amino acids.

This clonotype was found a few times. The chain carries TRBV27 and TRBJ1-2; D perhaps matches TRBD1 (5 bases). The germline V gene has CDR1 MNHEY and CDR2 SMNVEV (reference sequence). Between the trimmed V and J ends, which lost 3 bases and 7 bases, there was a span of 15 bases. The length of the CDR3 is 14 residues. The DNA for the CDR3 is TGTGCCAGCAGTTTCCAGCGCGGGGGGAGTGGCTACACCTTC. Amino acids: CASSFQRGGSGYTF.

This clonotype was counted many times. This chain links TRBV7-9 with TRBJ2-7, with a possible D match to TRBD2 (5 bases). CDR1 is SEHNR, CDR2 FQNEAQ, per germline (reference sequence). This CDR3 region has 14 residues. V lost 5 bases to trimming and J lost 5 bases, with 16 bases between them. The chain's CDR3 is CASSPPGSSDEQYF. For the CDR3, the DNA is TGTGCCAGCAGCCCCCCGGGGAGCTCGGACGAGCAGTACTTC. Using reference TRBV7-9 and TRBJ2-7 for the parts outside the CDR3, the full variable domain is DTGVSQNPRHKITKRGQNVTFRCDPISEHNRLYWYRQTLGQGPEFLTYFQNEAQLEKSRLLSDRFSAERPKGSFSTLEIQRTEQGDSAMYLCASSPPGSSDEQYFGPGTRLTVT.

This clonotype was detected a few times. This rearrangement joins TRBV12-3 or TRBV12-4 to TRBJ1-2; D is unresolved. The CDR3 has 11 amino acids. Trimming stripped 6 bases from V and 10 bases from J, with 12 bases between. The CDR3 DNA sequence: TGTGCCAGCAGCCCTTACCGAGACTACACCTTC. Its translation is CASSPYRDYTF.

The chain combines TRBV27 with TRBJ1-5; D is unresolved. Deletions cut 3 bases from V and 6 bases from J, with 9 bases between. Germline CDR1 is MNHEY and CDR2 is SMNVEV (reference sequence). The CDR3 runs 13 residues. CDR3 protein: CASSLNAGQPQHF. CDR3 in DNA: TGTGCCAGCAGTTTGAATGCTGGTCAGCCCCAGCATTTT.

This clonotype was seen only a few times. J is TRBJ2-1 and V is TRBV12-3 or TRBV12-4; D is unresolved. The CDR3 is 12 amino acids. V gave up 7 bases and J gave up 4 bases, with 8 bases separating them. The CDR3 is CASTDNYNEQFF. Here the CDR3 DNA reads TGTGCCAGCACTGACAATTACAATGAGCAGTTCTTC.

CDR3 in DNA: TGTGCCAGCAGCCTGTGGGACATATACAATGAGCAGTTCTTC. Translating it yields CASSLWDIYNEQFF. The chain links TRBV6-2 or TRBV6-3 to TRBJ2-1, with TRBD1 as a possible D gene (6 bases). The CDR3 length is 14 residues. Looked up from germline, CDR1 is MNHEY and CDR2 is SVGEGT. Trimming removed 6 bases at V and 4 bases at J, with 13 bases between.

The chain recombines TRBV11-2 with TRBJ2-2; D is perhaps TRBD1 (5 bases). CDR3 length equals 16 residues. CDR1 is SGHAT and CDR2 is FQNNGV in the germline V gene. V lost 1 base and J 2 bases, leaving 11 bases between the germline ends. For the CDR3, the DNA is TGTGCCAGCAGCTTAGTGCAGGGCGGAAACACCGGGGAGCTGTTTTTT. This encodes CASSLVQGGNTGELFF.

This clonotype has only a few counts. V gene TRBV20-1 combines with J gene TRBJ2-7; 10 positions match TRBD2. This CDR3 has 17 residues. The germline CDR1 and CDR2 sequences are DFQATT and SNEGSKA (reference sequence). Trimming at V came to 3 bases and at J to 2 bases, leaving 13 bases not matched to a gene. CDR3 loop: CSASTWLAGGITYEQYF. In DNA, the CDR3 is TGCAGTGCTAGTACCTGGTTAGCGGGGGGAATTACCTACGAGCAGTACTTC.

This chain joins TRBV12-3 or TRBV12-4 and TRBJ2-7; TRBD2 aligns across 11 bases. This CDR3 has 15 residues. V lost 5 bases to trimming and J lost 1 base; unmatched junction nucleotides: 4. CDR3 sequence: CASSLRLAGSYEQYF. CDR3 coding DNA: TGTGCCAGCAGTCTCAGACTAGCGGGGTCCTACGAGCAGTACTTC.

This clonotype has just a few counts. The chain carries TRBV28 and TRBJ1-4, with D possibly being TRBD1 (5 bases). Germline assignment: CDR1 MDHEN and CDR2 SYDVKM. V was pared by 1 base and J by 6 bases, with 9 bases between. The CDR3 contains 14 residues. CDR3 sequence (DNA): TGTGCCAGCAGTTTATCAGGGTTTGATGAAAAACTGTTTTTT. This encodes CASSLSGFDEKLFF.

This chain links TRBV6-2 or TRBV6-3 with TRBJ2-7, with 8 bases fitting TRBD1. Germline loops: CDR1 MNHEY, CDR2 SVGEGT. The CDR3 extends over 15 amino acids. V lost 0 bases, J lost 5 bases, and 6 bases stayed unmatched. DNA for the CDR3: TGTGCCAGCAGTTACTCGGCTTACAGGGGGAACGAGCAGTACTTC. It is translated as CASSYSAYRGNEQYF.